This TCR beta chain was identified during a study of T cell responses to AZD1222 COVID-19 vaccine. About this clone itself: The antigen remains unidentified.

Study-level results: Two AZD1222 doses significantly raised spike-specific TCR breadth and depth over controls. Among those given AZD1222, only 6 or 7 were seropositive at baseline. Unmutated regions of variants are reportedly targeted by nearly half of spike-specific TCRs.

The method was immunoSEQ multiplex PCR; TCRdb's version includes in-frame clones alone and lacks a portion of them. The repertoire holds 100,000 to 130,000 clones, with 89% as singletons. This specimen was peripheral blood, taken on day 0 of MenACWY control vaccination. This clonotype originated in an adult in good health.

The CDR3 DNA reads TGTGCCAGCAGACACAGGGGAGGCAATCAGCCCCAGCATTTT. Translated: CASRHRGGNQPQHF. This chain uses TRBV6-5 with TRBJ1-5; 7 bases fit TRBD1. In germline, CDR1 is MNHEY, CDR2 SVGAGI. The CDR3 is made up of 14 amino acids. The V segment lost 6 bases and the J segment 2 bases; nucleotides outside the gene matches: 4.